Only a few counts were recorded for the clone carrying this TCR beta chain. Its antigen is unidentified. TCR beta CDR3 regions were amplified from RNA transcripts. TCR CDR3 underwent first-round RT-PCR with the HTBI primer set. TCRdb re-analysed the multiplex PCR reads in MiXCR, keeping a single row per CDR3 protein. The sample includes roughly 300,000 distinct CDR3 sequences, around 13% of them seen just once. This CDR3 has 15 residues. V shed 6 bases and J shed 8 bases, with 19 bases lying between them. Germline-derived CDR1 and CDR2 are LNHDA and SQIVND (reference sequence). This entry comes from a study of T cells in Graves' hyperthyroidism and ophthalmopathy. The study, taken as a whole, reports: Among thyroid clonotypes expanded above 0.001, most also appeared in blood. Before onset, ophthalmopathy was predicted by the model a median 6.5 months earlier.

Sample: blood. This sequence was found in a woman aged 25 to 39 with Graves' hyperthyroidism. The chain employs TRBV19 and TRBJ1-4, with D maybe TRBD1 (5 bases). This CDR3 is CASRPQGSTGEKLFF. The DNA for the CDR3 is TGTGCCAGTAGGCCTCAGGGTTCCACCGGCGAAAAACTGTTTTTT. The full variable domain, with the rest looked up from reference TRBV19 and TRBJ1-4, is DGGITQSPKYLFRKEGQNVTLSCEQNLNHDAMYWYRQDPGQGLRLIYYSQIVNDFQKGDIAEGYSVSREKKESFPLTVTSAQKNPTAFYLCASRPQGSTGEKLFFGSGTQLSVL.